Reported below is one TCR beta chain. The ends were cut back, 6 bases at V and 5 bases at J, with 5 bases in the middle. The CDR3 spans 11 residues. Per germline, CDR1 MNHNY and CDR2 SVGAGI (reference sequence). The sample originates from a study of cytomegalovirus exposure and HLA in healthy donors. 13 Jbeta primers and 60 Vbeta primers were used for the PCR. Clones were sequenced by immunoSEQ multiplex PCR, and TCRdb holds only the in-frame ones, with some missing. Among some 150,000 clones listed, around four fifths were seen once. The J gene is TRBJ1-5, the V gene TRBV6-6, with unresolved D. Sequencing input: PBMCs. The clonotype originates from a woman between 45 and 65 years old in good health and CMV-seronegative. The CDR3 loop is CASREDQPQHF. In DNA, the CDR3 is TGTGCCAGCAGAGAGGATCAGCCCCAGCATTTT.